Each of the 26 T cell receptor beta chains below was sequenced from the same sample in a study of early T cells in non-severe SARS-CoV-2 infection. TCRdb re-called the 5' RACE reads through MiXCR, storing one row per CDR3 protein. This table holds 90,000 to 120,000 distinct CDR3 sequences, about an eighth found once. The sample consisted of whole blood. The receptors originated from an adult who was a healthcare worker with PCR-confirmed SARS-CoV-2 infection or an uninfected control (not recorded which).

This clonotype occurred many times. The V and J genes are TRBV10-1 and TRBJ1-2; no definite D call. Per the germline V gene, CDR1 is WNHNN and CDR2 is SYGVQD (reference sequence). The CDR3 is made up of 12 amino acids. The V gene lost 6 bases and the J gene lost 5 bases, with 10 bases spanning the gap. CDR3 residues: CASSSGKYGYTF. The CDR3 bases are TGCGCCAGCAGCTCCGGGAAGTATGGCTACACCTTC.

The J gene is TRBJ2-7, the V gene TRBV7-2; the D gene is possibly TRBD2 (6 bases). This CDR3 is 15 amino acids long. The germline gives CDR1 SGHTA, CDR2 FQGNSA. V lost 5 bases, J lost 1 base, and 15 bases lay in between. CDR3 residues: CASSPLGLPSYEQYF. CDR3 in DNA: TGTGCCAGCAGCCCCCTGGGACTTCCTTCCTACGAGCAGTACTTC.

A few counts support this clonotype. The CDR3 sequence is CASSVQPNTEAFF. The CDR3 bases are TGTGCCAGCAGCGTCCAACCTAACACTGAAGCTTTCTTT. The chain combines TRBV9 with TRBJ1-1; D uncertain. Trimming took 2 bases from V and 2 from J, leaving 7 bases between them. Looked up from germline, CDR1 is SGDLS and CDR2 is YYNGEE. The CDR3 sequence is 13 residues long.

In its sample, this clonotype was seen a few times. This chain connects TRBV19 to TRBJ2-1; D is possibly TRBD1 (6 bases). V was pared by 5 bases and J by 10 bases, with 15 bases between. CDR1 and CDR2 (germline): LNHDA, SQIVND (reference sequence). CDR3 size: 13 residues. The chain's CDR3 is CASSGLQGREQFF. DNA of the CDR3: TGTGCCAGTAGTGGGTTACAGGGAAGAGAGCAGTTCTTC.

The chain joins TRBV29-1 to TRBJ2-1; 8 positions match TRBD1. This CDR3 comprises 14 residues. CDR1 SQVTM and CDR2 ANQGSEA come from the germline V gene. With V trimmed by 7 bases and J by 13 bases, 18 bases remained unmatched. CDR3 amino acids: CSDRTGLSHLEQFF. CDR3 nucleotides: TGCAGCGATCGGACAGGGCTGTCCCATTTGGAACAGTTCTTC.

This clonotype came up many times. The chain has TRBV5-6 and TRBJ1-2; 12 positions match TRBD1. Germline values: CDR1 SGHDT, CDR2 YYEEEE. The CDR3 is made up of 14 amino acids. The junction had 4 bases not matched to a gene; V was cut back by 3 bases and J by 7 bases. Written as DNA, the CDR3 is TGTGCCAGCAGCTCAGGGACAGGGGGCTTTGGCTACACCTTC. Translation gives CASSSGTGGFGYTF.

This CDR3 is CASANGGAIEAFF. The CDR3 coding sequence is TGTGCCAGCGCGAACGGCGGAGCCATTGAAGCTTTCTTT. The rearrangement uses TRBV18 and TRBJ1-1; D is unclear. Looked up from germline, CDR1 is KGHSH and CDR2 is LQKENI. V was cut by 8 bases and J by 7 bases, with 17 bases left in between. The CDR3 has 13 amino acids.

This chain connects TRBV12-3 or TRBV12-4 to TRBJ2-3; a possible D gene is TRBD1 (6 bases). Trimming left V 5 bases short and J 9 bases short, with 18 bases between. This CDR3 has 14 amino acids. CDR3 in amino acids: CASSPPRVRGTQYF. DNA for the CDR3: TGTGCCAGCAGTCCCCCCCGAGTCAGGGGCACGCAGTATTTT.

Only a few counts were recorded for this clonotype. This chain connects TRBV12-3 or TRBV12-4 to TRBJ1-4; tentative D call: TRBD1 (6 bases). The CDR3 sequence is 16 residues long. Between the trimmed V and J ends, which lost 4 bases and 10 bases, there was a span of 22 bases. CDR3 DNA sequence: TGTGCCAGCAGTTCCCCCCCGGGTAGGGGGACGCCAAAACTGTTTTTT. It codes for CASSSPPGRGTPKLFF.

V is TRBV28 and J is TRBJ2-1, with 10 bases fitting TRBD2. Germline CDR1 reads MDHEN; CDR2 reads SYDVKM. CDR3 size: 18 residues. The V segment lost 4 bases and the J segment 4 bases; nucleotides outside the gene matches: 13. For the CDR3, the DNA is TGTGCCAGCAGTTCCGCCGGGTTAGCGGGGGGCGCGTACAATGAGCAGTTCTTC. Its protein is CASSSAGLAGGAYNEQFF.

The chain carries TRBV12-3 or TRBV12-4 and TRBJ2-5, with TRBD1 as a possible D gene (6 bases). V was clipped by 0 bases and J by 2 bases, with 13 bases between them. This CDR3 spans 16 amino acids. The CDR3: CASSLALSDRQETQYF. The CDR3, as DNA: TGTGCCAGCAGTTTAGCGCTAAGTGACAGGCAAGAGACCCAGTACTTC.

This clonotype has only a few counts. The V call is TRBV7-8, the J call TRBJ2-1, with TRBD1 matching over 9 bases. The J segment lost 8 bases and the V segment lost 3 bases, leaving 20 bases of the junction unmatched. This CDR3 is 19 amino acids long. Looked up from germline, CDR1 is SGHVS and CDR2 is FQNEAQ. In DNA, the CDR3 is TGTGCCAGCAGCTTCAACCGCCGCTTGGGACAGGGTGGTTTGGATGAGCAGTTCTTC. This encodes CASSFNRRLGQGGLDEQFF.

The CDR3 DNA follows: TGTGCCAGCAGCTTCGCCAGGGGCTATATCGGCTCACCCCTCCACTTT. It encodes CASSFARGYIGSPLHF. The chain recombines TRBV11-3 with TRBJ1-6; perhaps TRBD1 as D (6 bases). Looked up from germline, CDR1 is SGHNT and CDR2 is YENEEA. The CDR3 loop spans 16 amino acids. V lost 3 bases, J lost 10 bases, and 19 bases lay in between.

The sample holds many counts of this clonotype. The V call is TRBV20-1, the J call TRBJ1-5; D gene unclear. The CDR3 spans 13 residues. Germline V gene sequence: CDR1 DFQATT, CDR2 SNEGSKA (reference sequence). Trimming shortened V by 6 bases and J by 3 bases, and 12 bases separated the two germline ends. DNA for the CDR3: TGCAGTGCCTCAGTCGGGATCAATCAGCCCCAGCATTTT. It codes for CSASVGINQPQHF.

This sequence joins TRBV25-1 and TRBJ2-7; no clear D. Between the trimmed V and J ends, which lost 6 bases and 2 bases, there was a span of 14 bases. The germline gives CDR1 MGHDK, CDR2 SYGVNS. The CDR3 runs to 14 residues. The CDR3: CASRNDKPPYEQYF. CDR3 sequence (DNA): TGTGCCAGCAGAAACGATAAACCACCCTACGAGCAGTACTTC.

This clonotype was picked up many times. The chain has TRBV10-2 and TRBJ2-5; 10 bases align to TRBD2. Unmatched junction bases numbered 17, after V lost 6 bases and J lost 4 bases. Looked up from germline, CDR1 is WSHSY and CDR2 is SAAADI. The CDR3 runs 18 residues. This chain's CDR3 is CASSSDRTSGLAAETQYF. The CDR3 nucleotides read TGCGCCAGCAGCTCCGATCGGACTAGCGGTTTGGCGGCAGAGACCCAGTACTTC.

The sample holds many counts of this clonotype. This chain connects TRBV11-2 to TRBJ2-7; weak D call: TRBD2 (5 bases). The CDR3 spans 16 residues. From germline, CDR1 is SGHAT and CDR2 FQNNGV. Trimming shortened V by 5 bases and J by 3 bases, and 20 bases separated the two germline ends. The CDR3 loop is CASSTLDLIAFYEQYF. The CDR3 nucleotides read TGTGCCAGCAGCACCCTTGACCTCATAGCGTTCTACGAGCAGTACTTC.

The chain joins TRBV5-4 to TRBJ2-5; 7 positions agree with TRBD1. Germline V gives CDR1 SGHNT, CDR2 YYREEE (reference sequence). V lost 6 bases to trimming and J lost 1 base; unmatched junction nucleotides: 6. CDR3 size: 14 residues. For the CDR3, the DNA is TGTGCCAGCAAGCCAGGGACAGCCCAAGAGACCCAGTACTTC. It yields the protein CASKPGTAQETQYF.

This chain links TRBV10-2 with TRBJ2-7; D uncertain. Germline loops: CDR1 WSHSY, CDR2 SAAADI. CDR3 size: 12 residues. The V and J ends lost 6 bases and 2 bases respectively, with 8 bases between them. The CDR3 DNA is TGCGCCAGCAGCGCCGGCGCCTACGAGCAGTACTTC. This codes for CASSAGAYEQYF.

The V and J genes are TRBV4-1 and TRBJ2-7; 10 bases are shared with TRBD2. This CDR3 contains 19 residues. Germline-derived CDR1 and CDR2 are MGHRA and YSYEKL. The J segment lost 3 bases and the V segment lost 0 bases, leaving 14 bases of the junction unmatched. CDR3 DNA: TGCGCCAGCAGCCAAGACGGTCACGGGCTAGCGGGAGCAGACTACGAGCAGTACTTC. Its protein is CASSQDGHGLAGADYEQYF.

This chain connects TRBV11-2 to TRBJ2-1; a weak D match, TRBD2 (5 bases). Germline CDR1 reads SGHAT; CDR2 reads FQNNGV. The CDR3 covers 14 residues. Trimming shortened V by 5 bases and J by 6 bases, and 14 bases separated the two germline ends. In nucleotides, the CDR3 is TGTGCCAGCAGCCCGGTGCTAGCTCGCAATGAGCAGTTCTTC. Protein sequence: CASSPVLARNEQFF.

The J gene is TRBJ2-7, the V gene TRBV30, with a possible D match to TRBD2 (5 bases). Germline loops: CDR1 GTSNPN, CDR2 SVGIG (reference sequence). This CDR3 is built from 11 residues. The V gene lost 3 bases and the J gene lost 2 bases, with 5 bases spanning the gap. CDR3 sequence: CAWSGTYEQYF. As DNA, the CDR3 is TGTGCCTGGAGCGGGACCTACGAGCAGTACTTC.

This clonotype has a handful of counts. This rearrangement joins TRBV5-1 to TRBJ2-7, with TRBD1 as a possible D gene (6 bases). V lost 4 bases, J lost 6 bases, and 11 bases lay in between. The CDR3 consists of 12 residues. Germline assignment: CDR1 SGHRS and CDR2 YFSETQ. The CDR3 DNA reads TGCGCCAGCAGCGTTACAGGGACCGAGCAGTACTTC. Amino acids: CASSVTGTEQYF.

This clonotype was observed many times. The CDR3 DNA reads as TGTGCCAGCAGGGGTACCGGGGAGACCCAGTACTTC. Translating it yields CASRGTGETQYF. The rearrangement joins TRBV12-3 or TRBV12-4 to TRBJ2-5, with D hard to call. This CDR3 comprises 12 residues. V was shortened by 6 bases and J by 5 bases, with 10 bases between the two germline ends.

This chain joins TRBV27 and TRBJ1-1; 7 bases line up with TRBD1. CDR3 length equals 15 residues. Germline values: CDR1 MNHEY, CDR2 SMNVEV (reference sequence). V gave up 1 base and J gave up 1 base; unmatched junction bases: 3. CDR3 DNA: TGTGCCAGCAGTTTATTCGACAGGGCGAACACTGAAGCTTTCTTT. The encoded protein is CASSLFDRANTEAFF.

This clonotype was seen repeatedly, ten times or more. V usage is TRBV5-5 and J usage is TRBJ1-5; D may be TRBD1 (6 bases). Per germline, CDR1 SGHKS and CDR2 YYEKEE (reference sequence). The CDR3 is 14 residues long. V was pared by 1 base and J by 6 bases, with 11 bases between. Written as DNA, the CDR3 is TGTGCCAGCAGCTTGTCAGGGGAGGGTCAGCCCCAGCATTTT. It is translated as CASSLSGEGQPQHF.